What follows is one TCR beta chain and its context. The antigen is unknown. The sample originates from a study of cytomegalovirus exposure and HLA in healthy donors. This CDR3 has 17 residues. Germline lookup yields CDR1 LNHDA and CDR2 SQIVND (reference sequence). V trimming: 3 bases; J trimming: 8 bases; junction bases outside the gene matches: 14. It was with 60 Vbeta and 13 Jbeta primers that the PCR ran. Only in-frame clones appear in the TCRdb table, and some are missing; sequencing was by immunoSEQ multiplex PCR. Seen in this sample are more than 90,000 clones; the ten most common clones hold roughly 3.5%. Study-wide results and caveats: Reports indicate that TCR beta sequences accurately predicted the HLA-A and HLA-B alleles of most subjects.

V is TRBV19 and J is TRBJ2-4; 9 bases are shared with TRBD2. This receptor was taken from a man under 40 in good health and CMV-seronegative. The sample comprised PBMCs. Here the CDR3 DNA reads TGTGCCAGTAGTATGGGAGCGGGGGGTGCGAGGGAGGACATTCAGTACTTC. This gives the protein CASSMGAGGAREDIQYF.